This T cell receptor beta chain was found in a study of cytomegalovirus exposure and HLA in healthy donors. The study, taken as a whole, reports: When a later analysis compared HLA-associated TCR beta chains with equally common others, the HLA-associated chains turned out to be more clonally expanded and to have lower generation probabilities. Reported results showed that the classifier diagnosed cytomegalovirus status with high specificity and sensitivity.

This CDR3 spans 13 amino acids. Trimming removed 5 bases from V and 3 bases from J, with 11 bases in between. In germline, CDR1 is LNHDA, CDR2 SQIVND (reference sequence). The study ran its PCR with 60 Vbeta and 13 Jbeta primers. This table comes from immunoSEQ multiplex PCR, and its TCRdb copy is limited to in-frame clones, with some not included. In the table there are about 170,000 clones, about 88% of which are singletons. This clone was picked up a small number of times. Its antigen is as yet unknown. The sequence came from a man between 25 and 39 years old in good health and CMV-seropositive. Specimen: PBMCs. J is TRBJ2-7 and V is TRBV19; D possibly corresponds to TRBD1 (6 bases). CDR3 bases: TGTGCCAGTAGTCCCACAGGGATCTACGAGCAGTACTTC. This sequence encodes CASSPTGIYEQYF.